The 11 T cell receptor beta chains below all came from one sample that was sequenced in a study of vaccination and CD4 T cells after COVID-19. The antigens these receptors bind are not known. Noted treatment: roughly ten-day PBMC culture with coronavirus spike peptide pools or control peptides (ViraFEST assay). Sequencing of cultured CD4+ T cell DNA used the Oncomine TCR Beta short-read assay. TCRdb reprocessed the PCR reads with MiXCR, giving one entry per CDR3 protein. The sample shows around 17,000 distinct CDR3 sequences, roughly 59% of them seen only once. Sequenced sample: CD4+ T cells from blood, cultured in vitro. All receptors derive from a human donor who had recovered from COVID-19.

This chain connects TRBV5-1 to TRBJ2-7; a weak D match, TRBD2 (6 bases). This CDR3 region has 16 residues. Germline lookup yields CDR1 SGHRS and CDR2 YFSETQ. V dropped 0 bases and J dropped 3 bases, with 16 bases sitting between them. CDR3 amino acids: CASSLGGTPSFYEQYF. CDR3 in DNA: TGCGCCAGCAGCTTGGGTGGGACTCCATCTTTCTACGAGCAGTACTTC.

The CDR3 DNA follows: TGTGCCACCGCGGACAGGGGGCTTTACGAGCAGTACTTC. This gives the protein CATADRGLYEQYF. The chain carries TRBV6-2 or TRBV6-3 and TRBJ2-7; 11 bases map to TRBD1. Trimming at V came to 10 bases and at J to 4 bases, leaving 6 bases not matched to a gene. Germline CDR1 reads MNHEY; CDR2 reads SVGEGT. This CDR3 contains 13 residues.

This clonotype is deemed large (0.1 to 1%). The chain combines TRBV7-9 with TRBJ2-5; possibly TRBD1 for D (6 bases). Germline loops: CDR1 SEHNR, CDR2 FQNEAQ (reference sequence). Trimming cost V 2 bases and J 4 bases, with 11 bases left between them. This CDR3 spans 14 amino acids. This CDR3 reads CASSLSSRGETQYF. The CDR3 DNA follows: TGTGCCAGCAGCTTATCGAGCAGGGGAGAGACCCAGTACTTC.

The chain couples TRBV6-1 to TRBJ1-2; 10 bases align to TRBD1. Germline-derived CDR1 and CDR2 are MNHNS and SASEGT. The CDR3 length is 15 residues. Losses at the gene ends were 6 bases for V and 5 bases for J; bases not matched to a gene: 9. CDR3 nucleotide sequence: TGTGCCAGCAGGACGACAGGGGGCCACACGTATGGCTACACCTTC. Its protein is CASRTTGGHTYGYTF.

This clonotype was seen a few times. The rearrangement links TRBV28 to TRBJ1-2, with D maybe TRBD1 (5 bases). Looked up from germline, CDR1 is MDHEN and CDR2 is SYDVKM. Trimming removed 4 bases from V and 2 bases from J, with 20 bases in between. This CDR3 is 17 amino acids long. The CDR3 spells CASSYRLKGAKNYGYTF. In nucleotides, the CDR3 is TGTGCCAGCAGTTACCGACTCAAAGGGGCCAAAAACTATGGCTACACCTTC.

This sequence joins TRBV6-1 and TRBJ1-4, with 9 bases fitting TRBD1. J was trimmed by 8 bases and V by 6 bases; bases with no gene match: 4. The CDR3 spans 13 residues. Germline V gene lookup returns CDR1 MNHNS and CDR2 SASEGT. The CDR3 nucleotides are TGTGCCAGCAGCGGGACAGGGTACGAAAAACTGTTTTTT. This translates into CASSGTGYEKLFF.

This chain joins TRBV6-2 or TRBV6-3 and TRBJ1-2; the D is unclear. The CDR3 has 13 amino acids. Trimming stripped 3 bases from V and 6 bases from J, with 11 bases between. In germline, CDR1 is MNHEY, CDR2 SVGEGT. The CDR3 bases are TGTGCCAGCAGTTATTTACTGGGTGATGGCTACACCTTC. As protein: CASSYLLGDGYTF.

By share, this clonotype ranks as medium-sized. V usage is TRBV20-1 and J usage is TRBJ2-5, with 8 bases matching TRBD2. The germline V gene encodes CDR1 DFQATT and CDR2 SNEGSKA (reference sequence). The CDR3 has 14 amino acids. The CDR3 spells CSPLAGSFQETQYF. The CDR3, as DNA: TGCAGCCCTTTAGCGGGGTCATTCCAAGAGACCCAGTACTTC.

This chain connects TRBV6-1 to TRBJ2-1; 9 positions match TRBD2. CDR3 size: 16 residues. Germline V CDR1 and CDR2: MNHNS, SASEGT. V lost 5 bases to trimming and J lost 2 bases; unmatched junction nucleotides: 7. CDR3 amino acids: CASSTTLAGAYNEQFF. CDR3 nucleotides: TGTGCCAGCAGTACAACATTAGCGGGAGCCTACAATGAGCAGTTCTTC.

This rearrangement joins TRBV10-3 to TRBJ2-4; D gene unclear. The CDR3 runs 16 residues. The germline V and J ends were trimmed by 3 bases and 1 base, with 13 bases remaining between them. Germline V gene data show CDR1 as ENHRY and CDR2 as SYGVKD. The CDR3 reads CAISDQAPLAKNIQYF. CDR3 in DNA: TGTGCCATCAGTGACCAGGCCCCCTTGGCCAAAAACATTCAGTACTTC.

There are a few counts of this clonotype. This rearrangement joins TRBV7-6 to TRBJ2-3; unclear D gene. Germline V gene sequence: CDR1 SGHVS, CDR2 FNYEAQ. Trimming cost V 4 bases and J 2 bases, with 16 bases left between them. CDR3 length: 16 residues. The CDR3 is CASSSGISRYTDTQYF. Written as DNA, the CDR3 is TGTGCCAGCAGCTCCGGAATCTCGCGTTACACAGATACGCAGTATTTT.